Below are 30 T cell receptor beta chains sequenced from a single sample in a study of T cell repertoires in cytomegalovirus infection. MiXCR was run by TCRdb on the reads, yielding one entry per CDR3 protein. The repertoire holds around 300,000 distinct CDR3 sequences, with over 20% as singletons. What was sequenced was PBMCs. The receptors shown here come from a human donor in good health (CMV status not recorded). Some clones in this sample may be carry-over from other donors' samples.

The rearrangement joins TRBV20-1 to TRBJ2-5; 10 nucleotides match TRBD2. CDR1 is DFQATT, CDR2 SNEGSKA, per germline (reference sequence). CDR3 size: 15 residues. V shed 6 bases and J 2 bases; nucleotides not matched to a gene: 9. This chain's CDR3 is CSATRLAGLQETQYF. The CDR3, as DNA: TGCAGTGCGACCAGACTAGCGGGCCTACAAGAGACCCAGTACTTC.

The chain links TRBV29-1 to TRBJ2-1; D call uncertain. The V and J ends lost 4 bases and 0 bases respectively, with 10 bases between them. This CDR3 has 14 residues. The germline V gene has CDR1 SQVTM and CDR2 ANQGSEA. CDR3 region: CSVAALSSYNEQFF. The CDR3 nucleotides are TGCAGCGTTGCAGCTCTTAGCTCCTACAATGAGCAGTTCTTC.

The chain joins TRBV2 to TRBJ2-2; D is ambiguous. Looked up from germline, CDR1 is SNHLY and CDR2 is FYNNEI. V was trimmed by 6 bases and J by 6 bases, leaving 11 bases between them. The CDR3 length is 13 residues. CDR3 region: CASSFRGSGELFF. CDR3 coding DNA: TGTGCCAGCAGCTTCAGAGGTTCCGGGGAGCTGTTTTTT.

The J gene is TRBJ1-1, the V gene TRBV29-1; D is perhaps TRBD1 (6 bases). There are 13 residues in the CDR3. Trimming took off 7 bases at V and 4 bases at J, with 16 bases between the two ends. The germline gives CDR1 SQVTM, CDR2 ANQGSEA. CDR3 in amino acids: CSAWTGTITEAFF. The CDR3 nucleotides are TGCAGCGCCTGGACCGGGACAATCACTGAAGCTTTCTTT. The entire variable domain, with the rest obtained from reference TRBV29-1 and TRBJ1-1, is as follows: SAVISQKPSRDICQRGTSLTIQCQVDSQVTMMFWYRQQPGQSLTLIATANQGSEATYESGFVIDKFPISRPNLTFSTLTVSNMSPEDSSIYLCSAWTGTITEAFFGQGTRLTVV.

This clonotype occurred a few times. The gene calls are TRBV20-1 and TRBJ2-4; D is uncertain. The V gene's germline CDR1 is DFQATT and CDR2 SNEGSKA (reference sequence). The germline V and J ends were trimmed by 3 bases and 5 bases, with 11 bases remaining between them. The CDR3 length is 13 residues. Here the CDR3 reads CSASRQVENIQYF. CDR3 bases: TGCAGTGCTAGCAGACAAGTAGAAAACATTCAGTACTTC.

Remarks on this clonotype: At one boundary the junction diverges from the germline segment, which might be a read error. The chain couples TRBV20-1 to TRBJ1-1, with D maybe TRBD1 (6 bases). From germline, CDR1 is DFQATT and CDR2 SNEGSKA (reference sequence). This CDR3 has 14 residues. The CDR3 loop is CSASKPGGDTETFF. The DNA of the CDR3 is TGCAGTGCTAGTAAGCCCGGGGGCGATACTGAAACTTTCTTT.

This clonotype was detected a few times. The chain links TRBV19 to TRBJ1-6, with D unresolved. V lost 6 bases to trimming and J lost 9 bases, with 18 bases between them. The CDR3 covers 15 residues. Germline values: CDR1 LNHDA, CDR2 SQIVND (reference sequence). In DNA form, the CDR3 reads TGTGCCAGTAGCCGAGAGGCCCCCGGAGGTTCACCCCTCCACTTT. Translating it yields CASSREAPGGSPLHF.

The genes are TRBV6-1 and TRBJ1-2, with TRBD1 matching over 7 bases. The germline V gene has CDR1 MNHNS and CDR2 SASEGT. Trimming removed 7 bases from V and 5 bases from J; junction bases left unmatched: 10. The CDR3 has 14 amino acids. CDR3 protein: CASISRAGGYGYTF. Written as DNA, the CDR3 is TGTGCCAGCATCTCTCGGGCAGGGGGGTATGGCTACACCTTC.

Only a few counts were recorded for this clonotype. This chain uses TRBV9 with TRBJ2-7, with 7 bases fitting TRBD2. The CDR3 is made up of 15 amino acids. The germline V gene encodes CDR1 SGDLS and CDR2 YYNGEE. Trimming cost V 0 bases and J 7 bases; bases outside gene matches: 10. The CDR3 sequence is CASSVASGRAFEQYF. The DNA for the CDR3 is TGTGCCAGCAGCGTAGCTAGCGGCCGGGCTTTTGAGCAGTACTTC.

This clonotype was found many times. The chain links TRBV7-2 to TRBJ1-1; D remains unclear. Per germline, CDR1 SGHTA and CDR2 FQGNSA. The length of the CDR3 is 14 residues. V gave up 0 bases and J gave up 8 bases, with 13 bases separating them. The CDR3 here is CASSLAPARSEAFF. The CDR3 DNA reads as TGTGCCAGCAGCTTAGCCCCCGCTAGGAGCGAAGCTTTCTTT. The whole variable domain, remainder taken from reference TRBV7-2 and TRBJ1-1, is GAGVSQSPSNKVTEKGKDVELRCDPISGHTALYWYRQSLGQGLEFLIYFQGNSAPDKSGLPSDRFSAERTGGSVSTLTIQRTQQEDSAVYLCASSLAPARSEAFFGQGTRLTVV.

The chain joins TRBV5-8 to TRBJ2-7; the D gene could be TRBD1 or TRBD2 (5 bases each). V gave up 1 base and J gave up 5 bases, with 13 bases separating them. Germline values: CDR1 SGHTS, CDR2 YDEGEE. This CDR3 is 14 amino acids long. CDR3 in DNA: TGTGCCAGCAGCTTGCGCCCGGGGACGGACGAGCAGTACTTC. Its protein is CASSLRPGTDEQYF.

The V and J genes are TRBV29-1 and TRBJ2-1; D is perhaps TRBD1 or TRBD2 (5 bases each). In germline, CDR1 is SQVTM, CDR2 ANQGSEA. V lost 6 bases and J 3 bases, leaving 21 bases between the germline ends. This CDR3 has 16 amino acids. CDR3 loop: CSVPQGWGSGYNEQFF. CDR3 DNA: TGCAGCGTCCCTCAAGGGTGGGGGAGCGGCTACAATGAGCAGTTCTTC.

This clonotype was detected a few times. The CDR3, as DNA: TGTGCCAGCAGTACCCTTAGCGGGAGGGCCGTAAATGAGCAGTTCTTC. Protein: CASSTLSGRAVNEQFF. The chain has TRBV6-4 and TRBJ2-1, with 11 nucleotides matching TRBD2. This CDR3 comprises 16 residues. V lost 5 bases and J lost 7; bases outside the gene matches: 10. The germline V gene encodes CDR1 MRHNA and CDR2 SNTAGT.

V gene TRBV5-1 combines with J gene TRBJ2-7; no reliable D call. Trimming took 0 bases from V and 7 from J, leaving 14 bases between them. The CDR3 is 14 residues long. Germline V CDR1 and CDR2: SGHRS, YFSETQ. Here the CDR3 reads CASSLEYPPGEQYF. The CDR3 DNA follows: TGCGCCAGCAGCTTGGAATATCCTCCTGGTGAGCAGTACTTC.

This chain links TRBV6-4 with TRBJ1-1; D is possibly TRBD1 (6 bases). This CDR3 is built from 15 residues. Trimming left V 4 bases short and J 1 base short, with 13 bases between. The germline V gene has CDR1 MRHNA and CDR2 SNTAGT. In nucleotides, the CDR3 is TGTGCCAGCAGTGCTACAGGGCTGCCGAACACTGAAGCTTTCTTT. Translating it yields CASSATGLPNTEAFF.

This clonotype turned up a few times. The chain combines TRBV20-1 with TRBJ1-5; the D gene is possibly TRBD1 (6 bases). Trimming removed 4 bases at V and 3 bases at J, with 13 bases between. There are 14 residues in the CDR3. Germline loops: CDR1 DFQATT, CDR2 SNEGSKA (reference sequence). The DNA for the CDR3 is TGCAGTGCTAAAGTCGGACAGCCCAATCAGCCCCAGCATTTT. Its protein product is CSAKVGQPNQPQHF.

This clonotype has a count of ten or more. The V and J genes are TRBV7-2 and TRBJ2-1; no definite D call. V lost 3 bases, J lost 8 bases, and 8 bases lay in between. Germline V gene sequence: CDR1 SGHTA, CDR2 FQGNSA. The CDR3 runs 12 residues. The CDR3 here is CASSFDHYEQFF. DNA of the CDR3: TGTGCCAGCAGCTTCGATCATTATGAGCAGTTCTTC.

The V and J genes are TRBV2 and TRBJ1-5, with D possibly being TRBD1 (5 bases). The V gene lost 7 bases and the J gene lost 4 bases, with 11 bases spanning the gap. Germline V gives CDR1 SNHLY, CDR2 FYNNEI. The CDR3 loop spans 13 amino acids. CDR3 protein: CASNRDRNQPQHF. The CDR3 DNA reads TGTGCCAGCAATCGAGACAGAAATCAGCCCCAGCATTTT.

This clonotype was detected a few times. The rearrangement uses TRBV2 and TRBJ2-3; 9 bases agree with TRBD1. V was pared by 6 bases and J by 5 bases, with 24 bases of the junction left unmatched. This CDR3 comprises 20 residues. CDR1 and CDR2 from the germline V gene are SNHLY and FYNNEI. The CDR3, as DNA: TGTGCCAGCAGGATCAGATTCTTCGCGGGGACAGGGACATCAAAAGATACGCAGTATTTT. This codes for CASRIRFFAGTGTSKDTQYF. Supplemented by reference TRBV2 and TRBJ2-3, the full variable domain reads EPEVTQTPSHQVTQMGQEVILRCVPISNHLYFYWYRQILGQKVEFLVSFYNNEISEKSEIFDDQFSVERPDGSNFTLKIRSTKLEDSAMYFCASRIRFFAGTGTSKDTQYFGPGTRLTVL.

The V and J genes are TRBV7-2 and TRBJ2-7; 7 bases line up with TRBD2. The germline V gene encodes CDR1 SGHTA and CDR2 FQGNSA. Trimming removed 5 bases from V and 3 bases from J; junction bases left unmatched: 10. CDR3 size: 15 residues. The CDR3 is CASSTYTGGIYEQYF. The CDR3 region has the DNA TGTGCCAGCAGCACCTACACGGGAGGCATCTACGAGCAGTACTTC.

This chain connects TRBV20-1 to TRBJ1-2; TRBD1 matches 10 bases. V lost 6 bases to trimming and J lost 8 bases; unmatched junction nucleotides: 9. The CDR3 sequence is 13 residues long. Germline CDR1 DFQATT, CDR2 SNEGSKA (reference sequence). CDR3 nucleotide sequence: TGCAGTGCCCACTCCGGGACAGGGGTAGGCTACACCTTC. Encoded protein: CSAHSGTGVGYTF.

A few counts support this clonotype. The chain has TRBV12-3 or TRBV12-4 and TRBJ1-6, with D unresolved. The V and J ends lost 3 bases and 5 bases respectively, with 5 bases between them. The CDR3 sequence is 13 residues long. The CDR3 nucleotides read TGTGCCAGCAGTTTCGGCAATAATTCACCCCTCCACTTT. It specifies CASSFGNNSPLHF.

This chain connects TRBV28 to TRBJ2-5; TRBD2 might be the D (5 bases). V shed 5 bases and J shed 2 bases, with 15 bases lying between them. This CDR3 comprises 15 residues. Germline V gene sequence: CDR1 MDHEN, CDR2 SYDVKM. The CDR3 sequence is CASSPSPLGQETQYF. CDR3 DNA: TGTGCCAGCAGTCCCTCCCCACTAGGGCAAGAGACCCAGTACTTC.

This chain connects TRBV18 to TRBJ2-1; 13 bases agree with TRBD2. Per the germline V gene, CDR1 is KGHSH and CDR2 is LQKENI. V lost 4 bases and J lost 8; bases outside the gene matches: 17. This CDR3 has 19 amino acids. The CDR3 here is CASSRKGLAGDLGAHEQFF. CDR3 sequence (DNA): TGTGCCAGCTCACGAAAAGGACTAGCGGGAGATCTTGGCGCCCATGAGCAGTTCTTC.

This chain links TRBV7-9 with TRBJ1-5, with D unclear. CDR1 is SEHNR, CDR2 FQNEAQ, per germline (reference sequence). There are 15 residues in the CDR3. Trimming took 1 base from V and 1 from J, leaving 8 bases between them. The CDR3 is CASSLDGISNQPQHF. DNA of the CDR3: TGTGCCAGCAGCTTAGACGGGATCAGCAATCAGCCCCAGCATTTT.

This clonotype was seen many times. CDR3: CASSHATGNTGELFF. CDR3 sequence (DNA): TGTGCCAGCAGCCACGCTACAGGAAACACCGGGGAGCTGTTTTTT. V is TRBV7-2 and J is TRBJ2-2; perhaps TRBD1 as D (5 bases). The germline V gene has CDR1 SGHTA and CDR2 FQGNSA. With 5 bases removed from V and 2 bases from J, the gap between germline ends came to 12 bases. There are 15 residues in the CDR3. Together with reference TRBV7-2 and TRBJ2-2, the CDR3 gives the full variable domain: GAGVSQSPSNKVTEKGKDVELRCDPISGHTALYWYRQSLGQGLEFLIYFQGNSAPDKSGLPSDRFSAERTGGSVSTLTIQRTQQEDSAVYLCASSHATGNTGELFFGEGSRLTVL.

This chain links TRBV3-1 with TRBJ2-2; 10 positions match TRBD2. The CDR3 extends over 18 amino acids. The J segment lost 4 bases and the V segment lost 1 base, leaving 9 bases of the junction unmatched. Germline CDR1 reads LGHDT; CDR2 reads YNNKEL (reference sequence). CDR3 in amino acids: CASSQAQRGGRGTGELFF. The CDR3 nucleotides are TGTGCCAGCAGCCAAGCCCAGCGGGGGGGCCGGGGCACCGGGGAGCTGTTTTTT.

This clonotype was seen a handful of times. The chain couples TRBV4-1 to TRBJ1-2, with D possibly being TRBD1 (6 bases). This CDR3 is built from 14 residues. The V and J ends lost 4 bases and 4 bases respectively, with 13 bases between them. Per germline, CDR1 MGHRA and CDR2 YSYEKL. The chain's CDR3 is CASSLARQAYGYTF. The CDR3, as DNA: TGCGCCAGCAGCCTTGCCCGACAGGCCTATGGCTACACCTTC.

This clonotype was seen ten or more times. V gene TRBV28 combines with J gene TRBJ2-2, with TRBD1 as a possible D gene (6 bases). Germline loops: CDR1 MDHEN, CDR2 SYDVKM. V gave up 6 bases and J gave up 1 base, with 9 bases separating them. This CDR3 region has 14 residues. CDR3 sequence reads: CASSLGQNTGELFF. The DNA for the CDR3 is TGTGCCAGCAGCTTGGGACAGAACACCGGGGAGCTGTTTTTT.

The chain employs TRBV6-6 and TRBJ2-7; TRBD2 agrees at 15 bases. Germline CDR1 is MNHNY and CDR2 is SVGAGI (reference sequence). This CDR3 is built from 15 residues. The V gene end was trimmed by 6 bases and the J gene end by 7 bases; junction bases not matched to a gene: 7. The CDR3 DNA sequence: TGTGCCAGCAGGGGGACTAGCGGGAGGCTATGGGAGCAGTACTTC. Amino acids: CASRGTSGRLWEQYF.